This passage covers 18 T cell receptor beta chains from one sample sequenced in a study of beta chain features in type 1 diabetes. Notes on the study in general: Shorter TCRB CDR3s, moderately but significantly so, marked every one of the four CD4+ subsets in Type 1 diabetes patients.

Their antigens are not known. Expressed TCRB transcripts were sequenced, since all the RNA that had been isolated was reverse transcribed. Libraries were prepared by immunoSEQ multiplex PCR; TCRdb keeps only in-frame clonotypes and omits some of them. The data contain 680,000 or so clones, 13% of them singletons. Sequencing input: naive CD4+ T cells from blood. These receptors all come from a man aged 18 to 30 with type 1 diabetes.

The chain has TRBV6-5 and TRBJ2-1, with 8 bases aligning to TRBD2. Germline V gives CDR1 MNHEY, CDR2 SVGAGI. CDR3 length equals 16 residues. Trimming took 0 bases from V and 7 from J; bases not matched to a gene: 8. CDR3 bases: TGTGCCAGCAGTTACTCGTTGGCGGGGGGTCAAAATGAGCAGTTCTTC. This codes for CASSYSLAGGQNEQFF.

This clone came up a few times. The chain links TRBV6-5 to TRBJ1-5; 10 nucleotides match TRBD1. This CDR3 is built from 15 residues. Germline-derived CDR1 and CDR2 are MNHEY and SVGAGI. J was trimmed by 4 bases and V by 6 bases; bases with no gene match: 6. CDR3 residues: CASSSRDRGNQPQHF. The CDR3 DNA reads TGTGCCAGCAGCTCCAGGGACAGGGGAAATCAGCCCCAGCATTTT.

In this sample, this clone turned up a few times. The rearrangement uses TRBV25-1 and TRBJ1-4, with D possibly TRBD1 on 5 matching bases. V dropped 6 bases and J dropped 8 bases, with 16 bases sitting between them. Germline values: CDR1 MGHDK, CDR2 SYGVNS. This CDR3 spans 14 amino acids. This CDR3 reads CASSIGAGYEKLFF. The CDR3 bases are TGTGCCAGCAGCATCGGGGCGGGTTACGAAAAACTGTTTTTT.

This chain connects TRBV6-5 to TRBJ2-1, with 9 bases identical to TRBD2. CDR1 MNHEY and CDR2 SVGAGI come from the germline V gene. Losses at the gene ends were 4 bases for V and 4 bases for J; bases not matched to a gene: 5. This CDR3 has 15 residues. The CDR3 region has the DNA TGTGCCAGCAGTTCCCGAAGCGGGGGGTACAATGAGCAGTTCTTC. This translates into CASSSRSGGYNEQFF.

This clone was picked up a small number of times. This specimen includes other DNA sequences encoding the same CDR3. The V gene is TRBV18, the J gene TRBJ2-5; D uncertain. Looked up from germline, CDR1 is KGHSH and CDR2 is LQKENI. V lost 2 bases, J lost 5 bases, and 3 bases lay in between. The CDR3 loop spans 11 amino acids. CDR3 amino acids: CASSPGETQYF. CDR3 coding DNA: TGTGCCAGCTCACCAGGGGAGACCCAGTACTTC.

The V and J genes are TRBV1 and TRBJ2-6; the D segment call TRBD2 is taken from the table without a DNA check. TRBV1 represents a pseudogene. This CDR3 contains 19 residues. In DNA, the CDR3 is TGCACCAGCAGCCTCCAGCGGGGGGACTTGATTCCTGGGGCCAACGTCCTGACTTTC. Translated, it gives CTSSLQRGDLIPGANVLTF.

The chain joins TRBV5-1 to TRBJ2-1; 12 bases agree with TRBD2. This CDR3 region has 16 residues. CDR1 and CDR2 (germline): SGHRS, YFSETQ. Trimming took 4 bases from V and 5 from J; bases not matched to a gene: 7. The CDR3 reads CASSLGGLAGNNEQFF. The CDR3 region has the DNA TGCGCCAGCAGCCTGGGAGGACTAGCGGGGAACAATGAGCAGTTCTTC.

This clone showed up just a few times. CDR3 sequence: CSVETGGQTGLETQYF. Here the CDR3 DNA reads TGCAGCGTTGAGACCGGGGGACAGACAGGGTTAGAGACCCAGTACTTC. The rearrangement uses TRBV29-1 and TRBJ2-5; tentatively, D is TRBD1 (7 bases). Germline CDR1 reads SQVTM; CDR2 reads ANQGSEA. Trimming removed 3 bases at V and 4 bases at J, with 21 bases between. The CDR3 runs 16 residues.

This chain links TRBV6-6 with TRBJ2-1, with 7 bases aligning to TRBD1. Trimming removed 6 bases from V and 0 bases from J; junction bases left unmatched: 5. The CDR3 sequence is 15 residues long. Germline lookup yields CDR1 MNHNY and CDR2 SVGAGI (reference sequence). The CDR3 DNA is TGTGCCAGCAGCACGGACAGGAGCTCCTACAATGAGCAGTTCTTC. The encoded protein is CASSTDRSSYNEQFF.

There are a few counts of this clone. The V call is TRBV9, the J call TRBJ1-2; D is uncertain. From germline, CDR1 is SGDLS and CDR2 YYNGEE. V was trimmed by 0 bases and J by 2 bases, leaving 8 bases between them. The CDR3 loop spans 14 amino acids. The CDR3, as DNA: TGTGCCAGCAGCGTAGGCGACCGAAACTATGGCTACACCTTC. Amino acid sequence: CASSVGDRNYGYTF.

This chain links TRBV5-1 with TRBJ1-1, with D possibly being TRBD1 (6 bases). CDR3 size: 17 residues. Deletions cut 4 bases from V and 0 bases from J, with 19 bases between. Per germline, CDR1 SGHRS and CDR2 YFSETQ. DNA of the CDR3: TGCGCCAGCAGCCCCGTTCGTCAGGGGTCCATGAACACTGAAGCTTTCTTT. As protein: CASSPVRQGSMNTEAFF.

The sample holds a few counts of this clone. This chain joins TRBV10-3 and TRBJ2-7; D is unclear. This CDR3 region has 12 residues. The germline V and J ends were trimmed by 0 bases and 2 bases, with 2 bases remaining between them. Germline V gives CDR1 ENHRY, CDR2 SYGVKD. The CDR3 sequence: CAISESPYEQYF. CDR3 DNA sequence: TGTGCCATCAGTGAGTCTCCCTACGAGCAGTACTTC.

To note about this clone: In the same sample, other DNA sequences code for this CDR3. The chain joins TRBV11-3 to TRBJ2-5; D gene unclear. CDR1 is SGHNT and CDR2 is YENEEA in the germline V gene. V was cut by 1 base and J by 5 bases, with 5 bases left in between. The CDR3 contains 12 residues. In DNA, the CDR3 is TGTGCCAGCAGCTTAGTTCGGGAGACCCAGTACTTC. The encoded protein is CASSLVRETQYF.

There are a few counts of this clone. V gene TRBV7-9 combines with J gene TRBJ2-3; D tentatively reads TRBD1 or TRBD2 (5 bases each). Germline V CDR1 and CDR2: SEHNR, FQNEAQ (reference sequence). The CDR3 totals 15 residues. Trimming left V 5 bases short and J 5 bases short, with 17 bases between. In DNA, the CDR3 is TGTGCCAGCAGCCTTAGCGTTGGGGGTCGAGATACGCAGTATTTT. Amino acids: CASSLSVGGRDTQYF.

The CDR3, as DNA: TGCGCCAGCAGCCAAGGACTGGGACAGAATACCGGGGAGCTGTTTTTT. Protein: CASSQGLGQNTGELFF. The chain links TRBV4-1 to TRBJ2-2, with 7 bases fitting TRBD1. The CDR3 covers 16 residues. Losses at the gene ends were 1 base for V and 5 bases for J; bases not matched to a gene: 7. Germline V gene data show CDR1 as MGHRA and CDR2 as YSYEKL.

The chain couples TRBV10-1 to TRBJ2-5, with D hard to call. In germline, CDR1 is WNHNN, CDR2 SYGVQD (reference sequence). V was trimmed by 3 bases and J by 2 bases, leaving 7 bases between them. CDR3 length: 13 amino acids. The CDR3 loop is CASSDGLQETQYF. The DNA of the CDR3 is TGCGCCAGCAGTGATGGTCTTCAAGAGACCCAGTACTTC.

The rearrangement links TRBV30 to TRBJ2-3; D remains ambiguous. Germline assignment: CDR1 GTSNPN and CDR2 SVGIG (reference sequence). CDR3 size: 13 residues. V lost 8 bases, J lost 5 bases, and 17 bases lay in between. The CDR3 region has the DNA TGTGCCAGTAGTACCCCCGGCCGAGATACGCAGTATTTT. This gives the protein CASSTPGRDTQYF.

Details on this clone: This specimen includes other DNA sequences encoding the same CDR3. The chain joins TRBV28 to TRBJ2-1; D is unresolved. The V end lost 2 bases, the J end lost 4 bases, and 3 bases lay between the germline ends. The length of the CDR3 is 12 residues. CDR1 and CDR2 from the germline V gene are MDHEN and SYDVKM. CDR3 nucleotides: TGTGCCAGCAGTTTAAGTTACAATGAGCAGTTCTTC. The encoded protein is CASSLSYNEQFF. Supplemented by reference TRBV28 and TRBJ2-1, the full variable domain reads DVKVTQSSRYLVKRTGEKVFLECVQDMDHENMFWYRQDPGLGLRLIYFSYDVKMKEKGDIPEGYSVSREKKERFSLILESASTNQTSMYLCASSLSYNEQFFGPGTRLTVL.